The rows below give T cell receptor beta chains drawn from one sample of a study of tumor-infiltrating lymphocytes in primary liver carcinoma. TCRdb reprocessed the multiplex PCR reads via MiXCR and lists one record per CDR3 protein. The table shows about 180,000 distinct CDR3 sequences, with 50% to 75% occurring only once. The material sequenced was peripheral blood. The receptors originated from a man aged 35-49 years with primary liver carcinoma and hepatitis B virus infection. Both conserved end residues are part of each CDR3. Each record gives: clone size, D gene, J gene, V gene, CDR3 DNA, CDR3 protein. D genes are given only for firm matches. The size of a clone is reported for some rows only, either as once, few or many, or as a class for expanded clones.

.	TRBD2	TRBJ2-3	TRBV4-1	TGCGCCAGCAGCCAGAAAACTTGGGGTTTAGCGGGACTCACAGATACGCAGTATTTT	CASSQKTWGLAGLTDTQYF
.	.	TRBJ1-4	TRBV7-9	TGTGCCAGCAGCTGGGGGGATGGAAAACTGTTTTTT	CASSWGDGKLFF
.	.	TRBJ2-1	TRBV11-2	TGTGACAGCAGCTTAGACTTGCTTTCCAATGAGCAGTTCTTC	CDSSLDLLSNEQFF
.	.	TRBJ2-5	TRBV6-1	TGTGCCAGTGGGACTTCCCAAGAGACCCAGTACTTC	CASGTSQETQYF
.	.	TRBJ1-5	TRBV12-5	TGTGCTAGTGGCAATCAGCCCCAGCATTTT	CASGNQPQHF
many	TRBD2	TRBJ2-1	TRBV11-3	TGTGCCAGCAGCCCGGGACTAGCGGGCGCCTACAATGAGCAGTTCTTC	CASSPGLAGAYNEQFF
.	.	TRBJ1-5	TRBV11-2	TGTGCCAGCAGCTTCTCGGACGACACAGATACGCAGCATTTT	CASSFSDDTDTQHF
.	TRBD1	TRBJ1-5	TRBV6-6	TGTGCCAGCAGTCCGGGACAGTCAAGCAATCGGCCCCAGCGTTTT	CASSPGQSSNRPQRF
.	.	TRBJ2-2	TRBV7-9	TGTACCAGCAGCTTAGCCGGGTGGAGTGACACCGGGGAGCTGTTTTTT	CTSSLAGWSDTGELFF
.	TRBD2	TRBJ2-7	TRBV20-1	TGCAGTGTTAAGAGGACTAGCGGGAGTATCTACGAGCAGTACTTC	CSVKRTSGSIYEQYF
few	.	TRBJ2-5	TRBV29-1	TGCAGCGTGATCTCGAGGCTGTACCAAGAGACCCAGTACTTC	CSVISRLYQETQYF
.	.	TRBJ2-7	TRBV11-2	TGTACCAGCAGCTCAGGGATTAGCAAGCAGTACTTC	CTSSSGISKQYF
.	.	TRBJ2-1	TRBV6-6	TGTGCCAGTGACAGCAACAATGAGCAGTTCTTC	CASDSNNEQFF
.	.	TRBJ1-4	TRBV29-1	TGCAGCGTGGCACAGGAACCGGCTAATGAAAAACTGTTTTTT	CSVAQEPANEKLFF
.	TRBD2	TRBJ2-1	TRBV12-3/TRBV12-4	TGTGCCAGCAGAACCACTAGCGTCAATCAGCAGTTCTTC	CASRTTSVNQQFF
once	.	TRBJ1-2	TRBV5-1	TGCGCCAGCAGCTTGGGAGTAGGGGATATCTATGGTTGCACCTTC	CASSLGVGDIYGCTF
.	TRBD2	TRBJ2-1	TRBV11-2	TGTGTCAGCAGCTTAGAGTCGGGAGGGCCGAATGGGCAGTTCTTC	CVSSLESGGPNGQFF
.	.	TRBJ2-7	TRBV11-2	TGTGCCAGCAGCTTTCACGGGTGGAACCCCTACGAGCGGTACTTC	CASSFHGWNPYERYF
.	TRBD2	TRBJ2-7	TRBV7-9	TGTGCCAGCAGCTTAGGAGCGGGAGGGTCCGAGCAGTACTTC	CASSLGAGGSEQYF
many	.	TRBJ2-2	TRBV11-3	TGTGCCAGCAGCTTAGATCTTACCGGGGGGCGCACCGGGGAGCTGTTTTTT	CASSLDLTGGRTGELFF
.	TRBD2	TRBJ2-3	TRBV25-1	TGTGCCAGCAGGGGGCCGGCGGGAGGCTCAGATACGCAGTATTTT	CASRGPAGGSDTQYF
.	TRBD1	TRBJ2-1	TRBV10-3	TGTGCCATCAACCAGGGACAGGGGGTCACTGAGCAGTTCTTC	CAINQGQGVTEQFF
.	TRBD2	TRBJ2-2	TRBV10-3	TGTGCCATCAGTGGGACTAGCGGTAACACCGGGGAGCTGTTTTTT	CAISGTSGNTGELFF
.	TRBD2	TRBJ2-1	TRBV29-1	TGCAGCGTTAAAGGGAGGGAGGGAATAAGGGCTGAGCAGTTCTTC	CSVKGREGIRAEQFF
.	.	TRBJ2-7	TRBV4-1	TGCGCCAGCAGCCAAGAGCTCATTTCGTGGCGCGAGCAGTACTTC	CASSQELISWREQYF
few	TRBD1	TRBJ2-1	TRBV6-5	TGTGCCAGCAGCTCCGGGGACAGGGCCTACAATGAGCAGTTCTTC	CASSSGDRAYNEQFF
many	.	TRBJ2-3	TRBV29-1	TGCAGCGTTGAAAAGGCGACGGCTACGCAGTATTTT	CSVEKATATQYF
many	.	TRBJ1-2	TRBV11-2	TGTGCCAGCAGCTCAACACAGGGTAACTATGGCTACACCTTC	CASSSTQGNYGYTF
.	.	TRBJ2-3	TRBV28	.	CASSSSGTGDMDTQYF
.	TRBD2	TRBJ2-3	TRBV6-5	TGTGCCAGCAGCGAAATAGCGGGAGCGTCTGATACGCAGTATTTT	CASSEIAGASDTQYF
few	.	TRBJ2-7	TRBV28	TGTGCCAGCAGTTCCCCCTACGAGCAGTACTTC	CASSSPYEQYF
.	.	TRBJ2-1	TRBV28	TGTGCCAGCAGTCTCTTGGGGTTCGAGCAGTTCTTC	CASSLLGFEQFF
.	.	TRBJ2-7	TRBV10-2	TGCGCCAGTTCCCGGGTGGGGACGGTCACCTACGAGCAGTACTTC	CASSRVGTVTYEQYF
few	.	TRBJ2-3	TRBV6-5	TGTGCCAGCAGTTACAATCGGGGTCCAGATACGCAGTATTTT	CASSYNRGPDTQYF
.	.	TRBJ1-6	TRBV30	TGTGCCCGGAATAGGGGTAATTCACCCCTCCACTTT	CARNRGNSPLHF
many	TRBD1	TRBJ1-1	TRBV11-3	TGTGCCAGCAGCTCACAGGGGGACGCTGAAGCTTTCTTT	CASSSQGDAEAFF
once	.	TRBJ2-3	TRBV5-4	TGTGCCAGCAGCTTAGAGGAGGCAGACACGCAGTATTTT	CASSLEEADTQYF
many	.	TRBJ2-5	TRBV11-3	TGTGCCAGCAGCTCGGACTTGTATGGCTTCTTC	CASSSDLYGFF
.	.	TRBJ2-5	TRBV14	TGTGCCAGCAGCCAAGGTCTAGTCGTGGAGACCCAGTACTTC	CASSQGLVVETQYF
many	.	TRBJ2-7	TRBV11-3	TGTGCCAGCAGCTTAGGTTCAGGGACGGACGAGCAGTACTTC	CASSLGSGTDEQYF
.	TRBD1	TRBJ2-7	TRBV28	TGTGCCAGCCAGTCTCCCGGGACAGGACCTCGAGAGCAGTACTTC	CASQSPGTGPREQYF
once	.	TRBJ2-7	TRBV11-2	TGTGCCAGCAGCTCCGCCGTCGGACCTGTATCATATGAGCAGTACTTC	CASSSAVGPVSYEQYF
many	.	TRBJ2-3	TRBV6-5	TGTGCCAGCAGTTACTCGACCGGGGATACGCAGTATTTT	CASSYSTGDTQYF
.	.	TRBJ2-3	TRBV30	TGTGCCTGGAGTGCGGCAGCCACAGATACGCAGTATTTT	CAWSAAATDTQYF
.	TRBD2	TRBJ2-2	TRBV6-1	TGTGCCAGCAGTGTTAGCGGGGTGAACACCGGGGAGCTGTTTTTT	CASSVSGVNTGELFF
.	.	TRBJ2-1	TRBV4-2	TGTGCCAGTACCCTAAAAGCGGAGGGCTCCTACAATGAGCAGTTCTTC	CASTLKAEGSYNEQFF
.	.	TRBJ1-1	TRBV28	TGTGCCAGCAAACGGAACACTGAAGCTTTCTTT	CASKRNTEAFF
.	.	TRBJ2-2	TRBV11-2	.	CASSFARGNGEQFF
.	.	TRBJ2-1	TRBV11-3	TGTGCCAGCAACTTGGGGGGAACTGACAATGAGCAGTTCTTC	CASNLGGTDNEQFF
.	.	TRBJ1-5	TRBV6-6	TGTGCCAGCAGTTACGGGCGAGGGGCCGGCAATCAGCCCCAGCATTTT	CASSYGRGAGNQPQHF
once	TRBD2	TRBJ2-7	TRBV5-6	TGTGCCGGCAGCTTGGCCCTACTAGCGGGAATGGACGAGCAGTACTTC	CAGSLALLAGMDEQYF
.	TRBD2	TRBJ2-1	TRBV11-3	TGTGCCAGTAGCTCCGGGACTAGCGACCACATTGAGCAGTTCTTC	CASSSGTSDHIEQFF
few	.	TRBJ1-5	TRBV6-1	TGTGCCGCCGCGGACCATCAGCCCCAGCATTTT	CAAADHQPQHF
.	.	TRBJ2-7	TRBV11-3	TGTGCCAGCAGCTTAGTGCAGGGGAAGCAGTACTTC	CASSLVQGKQYF
.	.	TRBJ2-2	TRBV11-2	TGTGCCAGCCGACAGGGATTCACCGGGGAGGTGTTTTTT	CASRQGFTGEVFF